The 17 T cell receptor beta chains below all came from one sample that was sequenced in a study of cytomegalovirus exposure and HLA in healthy donors. This table comes from immunoSEQ multiplex PCR, and its TCRdb copy is limited to in-frame clones, with some not included. The data show 150,000 or so clones, with more than 70% seen just once and roughly 1.9% held by the top ten. What was sequenced was PBMCs. The receptor set was obtained from a human donor in good health.

The count of this clone is one. CDR3 residues: CAWSKRWTENTEAFF. The CDR3 DNA reads as TGTGCCTGGTCAAAACGGTGGACAGAGAACACTGAAGCTTTCTTT. This chain links TRBV30 with TRBJ1-1, with a tentative D call TRBD1 (6 bases). The CDR3 is 15 residues long. Germline assignment: CDR1 GTSNPN and CDR2 SVGIG (reference sequence). With 5 bases removed from V and 1 base from J, the gap between germline ends came to 17 bases.

This clone was recorded once. This chain joins TRBV5-1 and TRBJ2-3; D is ambiguous. Trimming removed 7 bases from V and 3 bases from J, with 21 bases in between. CDR1 and CDR2 from the germline V gene are SGHRS and YFSETQ. The CDR3 runs to 16 residues. This chain's CDR3 is CASRTLNPGQTDTQYF. In DNA, the CDR3 is TGCGCCAGCCGAACCCTTAATCCGGGTCAAACAGATACGCAGTATTTT.

The chain joins TRBV5-1 to TRBJ1-1, with D tentatively TRBD1 (5 bases). Trimming stripped 1 base from V and 8 bases from J, with 12 bases between. Germline V CDR1 and CDR2: SGHRS, YFSETQ. The CDR3 is made up of 13 amino acids. DNA for the CDR3: TGCGCCAGCAGCTTGCAATTGGGGGGGGAAGCTTTCTTT. Translating gives CASSLQLGGEAFF.

The genes are TRBV19 and TRBJ2-1; 11 bases are shared with TRBD1. With V trimmed by 3 bases and J by 2 bases, 6 bases remained unmatched. Germline lookup yields CDR1 LNHDA and CDR2 SQIVND (reference sequence). The CDR3 is 17 residues long. The CDR3: CASSMDRGRGAYNEQFF. CDR3 bases: TGTGCCAGTAGTATGGACAGGGGGCGTGGGGCCTACAATGAGCAGTTCTTC.

This clone was counted a single time. The V gene is TRBV5-5, the J gene TRBJ1-4; no clear D gene. Germline-derived CDR1 and CDR2 are SGHKS and YYEKEE (reference sequence). V lost 2 bases and J lost 8, with 10 bases in between. The CDR3 is 13 residues long. DNA of the CDR3: TGTGCCAGCAGCTTACCCAGTCAGGAAAAACTGTTTTTT. Amino acids: CASSLPSQEKLFF.

The chain is built from TRBV5-1 and TRBJ2-3, with 7 bases that match TRBD2. Germline V lookup: CDR1 SGHRS, CDR2 YFSETQ. The CDR3 consists of 14 residues. V gave up 5 bases and J gave up 2 bases; unmatched junction bases: 5. The CDR3 loop is CASSGDYYTDTQYF. Written as DNA, the CDR3 is TGCGCCAGCAGTGGGGACTATTACACAGATACGCAGTATTTT.

The J gene is TRBJ2-2, the V gene TRBV28; D might be TRBD2 (6 bases). The germline V gene encodes CDR1 MDHEN and CDR2 SYDVKM. Trimming stripped 6 bases from V and 4 bases from J, with 6 bases between. The CDR3 length is 12 residues. As DNA, the CDR3 is TGTGCCAGCAGGACTAGCACCGGGGAGCTGTTTTTT. Its translation: CASRTSTGELFF.

The chain carries TRBV28 and TRBJ2-7; 9 bases are shared with TRBD1. The CDR3 totals 17 residues. The trim removed 5 bases at V and 2 bases at J, leaving 13 bases unmatched. Germline V gives CDR1 MDHEN, CDR2 SYDVKM. The DNA of the CDR3 is TGTGCCAGCAGTGCTACACCCGGGACAGGGAGCCCCTACGAGCAGTACTTC. Translating gives CASSATPGTGSPYEQYF.

V and J are TRBV7-2 and TRBJ1-3; D is unresolved. The V gene lost 2 bases and the J gene lost 0 bases, with 5 bases spanning the gap. This CDR3 contains 14 residues. Germline V gene data show CDR1 as SGHTA and CDR2 as FQGNSA. CDR3 protein: CASSLRSSGNTIYF. The CDR3 DNA reads TGTGCCAGCAGCTTACGGAGCTCTGGAAACACCATATATTTT.

The chain joins TRBV4-2 to TRBJ1-5, with D possibly TRBD1 on 5 matching bases. V lost 0 bases and J lost 6, with 12 bases in between. The CDR3 sequence is 15 residues long. Looked up from germline, CDR1 is LGHNA and CDR2 is YNFKEQ. CDR3 region: CASSQETGYSQPQHF. DNA of the CDR3: TGTGCCAGCAGCCAAGAAACAGGCTATAGTCAGCCCCAGCATTTT.

The rearrangement uses TRBV4-1 and TRBJ1-2; D perhaps matches TRBD1 (5 bases). V lost 1 base to trimming and J lost 2 bases, with 14 bases between them. The CDR3 has 16 residues. Germline CDR1 is MGHRA and CDR2 is YSYEKL. CDR3: CASSQGLIRGNYGYTF. The CDR3 nucleotides are TGCGCCAGCAGCCAAGGTTTAATAAGGGGAAACTATGGCTACACCTTC.

Of note for this clone: Different DNA sequences within this sample yield the same CDR3. The chain uses TRBV27 and TRBJ1-1; D is unclear. The V gene's germline CDR1 is MNHEY and CDR2 SMNVEV (reference sequence). Trimming took off 4 bases at V and 0 bases at J, with 6 bases between the two ends. The CDR3 contains 13 residues. CDR3 residues: CASSSRMNTEAFF. The DNA of the CDR3 is TGTGCCAGCAGTTCGAGAATGAACACTGAAGCTTTCTTT.

This clone was detected many times. CDR3 protein: CASSLTLAVPNEQFF. The CDR3 DNA reads TGTGCCAGCAGCTTAACGCTGGCGGTCCCTAATGAGCAGTTCTTC. The chain couples TRBV7-9 to TRBJ2-1; D is ambiguous. Germline loops: CDR1 SEHNR, CDR2 FQNEAQ (reference sequence). The CDR3 is 15 residues long. V was clipped by 2 bases and J by 7 bases, with 15 bases between them. Looking up the rest from reference TRBV7-9 and TRBJ2-1 gives the full variable domain: DTGVSQNPRHKITKRGQNVTFRCDPISEHNRLYWYRQTLGQGPEFLTYFQNEAQLEKSRLLSDRFSAERPKGSFSTLEIQRTEQGDSAMYLCASSLTLAVPNEQFFGPGTRLTVL.

The V gene is TRBV7-3, the J gene TRBJ2-1; 7 nucleotides align to TRBD2. The CDR3 is 17 residues long. The V gene's germline CDR1 is SGHTA and CDR2 FQGTGA. After removal of 2 bases from V and 1 base from J, the junction contained 8 bases not matched to a gene. CDR3 residues: CASSLGNSGLSYNEQFF. The DNA of the CDR3 is TGTGCCAGCAGCTTAGGGAATAGCGGGCTTTCCTACAATGAGCAGTTCTTC.

This chain joins TRBV10-3 and TRBJ1-4, with D hard to call. Germline lookup yields CDR1 ENHRY and CDR2 SYGVKD. The CDR3 length is 15 residues. Trimming shortened V by 0 bases and J by 6 bases, and 11 bases separated the two germline ends. CDR3 loop: CAISESWGDYEKLFF. The CDR3 DNA reads as TGTGCCATCAGTGAGTCGTGGGGAGATTATGAAAAACTGTTTTTT.

This clone occurred once. The rearrangement uses TRBV13 and TRBJ2-7; D gene uncertain. Germline V gives CDR1 PRHDT, CDR2 FYEKMQ (reference sequence). The CDR3 length is 15 residues. V gave up 4 bases and J gave up 3 bases, with 16 bases separating them. The CDR3 loop is CASSSTTGLDYEQYF. The CDR3 bases are TGTGCCAGCAGCTCAACGACCGGGTTAGACTACGAGCAGTACTTC.

The chain has TRBV28 and TRBJ2-7; TRBD1 aligns across 7 bases. CDR3 length equals 14 residues. With V trimmed by 7 bases and J by 3 bases, 9 bases remained unmatched. Germline V lookup: CDR1 MDHEN, CDR2 SYDVKM. CDR3 in amino acids: CASKDGTVYYEQYF. CDR3 nucleotide sequence: TGTGCCAGCAAGGACGGGACAGTCTACTACGAGCAGTACTTC. Full variable domain (outside the CDR3, taken from reference TRBV28 and TRBJ2-7): DVKVTQSSRYLVKRTGEKVFLECVQDMDHENMFWYRQDPGLGLRLIYFSYDVKMKEKGDIPEGYSVSREKKERFSLILESASTNQTSMYLCASKDGTVYYEQYFGPGTRLTVT.